Here is one TCR beta chain with its context. These data belong to a study of technical replicates of blood from a handful of donors. This CDR3 comprises 13 residues. Germline V lookup: CDR1 SQVTM, CDR2 ANQGSEA. The germline V and J ends were trimmed by 7 bases and 5 bases, with 17 bases remaining between them. The method was immunoSEQ multiplex PCR; TCRdb's version includes in-frame clones alone and lacks a portion of them. Counted here are about 57,000 clones, around 87% occurring once; the ten biggest clones make up under 6.5%. This clonotype originated in a human donor in good health. Some clones in this sample may be carry-over from other donors' samples. This chain joins TRBV29-1 and TRBJ1-1, with D tentatively TRBD1 (6 bases). Input material: PBMCs. CDR3 region: CSGRGGAGTEAFF. The CDR3 DNA is TGCAGCGGAAGAGGGGGGGCGGGTACTGAAGCTTTCTTT.